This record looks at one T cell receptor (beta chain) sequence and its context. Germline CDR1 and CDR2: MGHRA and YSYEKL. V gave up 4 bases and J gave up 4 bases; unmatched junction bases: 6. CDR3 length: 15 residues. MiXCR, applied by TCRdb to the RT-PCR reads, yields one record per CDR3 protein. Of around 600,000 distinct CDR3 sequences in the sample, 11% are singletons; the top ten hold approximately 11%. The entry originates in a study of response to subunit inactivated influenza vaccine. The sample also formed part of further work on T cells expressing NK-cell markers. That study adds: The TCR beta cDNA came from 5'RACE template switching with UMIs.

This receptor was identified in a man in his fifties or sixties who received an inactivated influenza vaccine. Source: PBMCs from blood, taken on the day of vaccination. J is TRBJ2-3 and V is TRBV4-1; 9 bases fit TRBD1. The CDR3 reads CASSPGQGIADTQYF. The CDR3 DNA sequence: TGCGCCAGCAGCCCAGGACAGGGGATCGCAGATACGCAGTATTTT.